Each of the 21 T cell receptor beta chains below was sequenced from the same sample in a study of cytomegalovirus exposure and HLA in healthy donors. With 60 Vbeta and 13 Jbeta primers, the PCR was carried out. Clones were sequenced by immunoSEQ multiplex PCR, and TCRdb holds only the in-frame ones, with some missing. Of 65,000 to 90,000 clones in the sample, approximately 75% were seen once. Sequencing used PBMCs. These receptors were obtained from a man aged 55 to 70 in good health and CMV-seronegative.

The V call is TRBV2, the J call TRBJ2-5; 10 nucleotides match TRBD2. There are 15 residues in the CDR3. The V gene's germline CDR1 is SNHLY and CDR2 FYNNEI. The V segment lost 2 bases and the J segment 5 bases; nucleotides outside the gene matches: 5. The CDR3 DNA follows: TGTGCCAGCAGTGAACTAGCGGGGGAGGGGGAGACCCAGTACTTC. The encoded protein is CASSELAGEGETQYF. Full variable domain (missing parts from reference TRBV2 and TRBJ2-5): EPEVTQTPSHQVTQMGQEVILRCVPISNHLYFYWYRQILGQKVEFLVSFYNNEISEKSEIFDDQFSVERPDGSNFTLKIRSTKLEDSAMYFCASSELAGEGETQYFGPGTRLLVL.

This clone has just one count. CDR3 DNA sequence: TGTGCCAGCAGTGCCGGGACAGGGGGTTTAAGCGGGGAGCTGTTTTTT. Amino acids: CASSAGTGGLSGELFF. J is TRBJ2-2 and V is TRBV6-4; 11 bases agree with TRBD1. The V and J ends lost 4 bases and 7 bases, in that order; junction bases with no gene match: 8. There are 16 residues in the CDR3. Germline V gene sequence: CDR1 MRHNA, CDR2 SNTAGT.

This clone was counted a few times. V and J are TRBV30 and TRBJ1-5; TRBD1 matches 8 bases. V gave up 0 bases and J gave up 2 bases; unmatched junction bases: 3. The CDR3 runs 15 residues. The germline V gene has CDR1 GTSNPN and CDR2 SVGIG (reference sequence). CDR3 loop: CAWSVDRAGNQPQHF. DNA of the CDR3: TGTGCCTGGAGTGTGGACAGGGCGGGCAATCAGCCCCAGCATTTT.

The V and J genes are TRBV21-1 and TRBJ1-5; TRBD1, as called in the table, went unchecked against the DNA. TRBV21-1 is shown as a pseudogene. This CDR3 contains 16 residues. In DNA, the CDR3 is TGTGCCACTACGGGACAGGGCCCCGATAGCAATCAGCCCCAGCATTTT. Protein sequence: CATTGQGPDSNQPQHF.

The chain carries TRBV7-6 and TRBJ1-5; TRBD1 matches at 8 bases. The length of the CDR3 is 16 residues. V was clipped by 5 bases and J by 3 bases; unmatched bases: 9. The V gene's germline CDR1 is SGHVS and CDR2 FNYEAQ. Written as DNA, the CDR3 is TGTGCCAGCAGCCCCCGGCCGGACAGGGTCAATCAGCCCCAGCATTTT. It encodes CASSPRPDRVNQPQHF.

This clone was counted only a few times. The CDR3 sequence is CASSVGRLATSDTQYF. The CDR3 bases are TGTGCCAGCAGTGTGGGGAGACTAGCGACATCAGATACGCAGTATTTT. The chain couples TRBV2 to TRBJ2-3; 8 bases agree with TRBD2. The CDR3 runs to 16 residues. The germline gives CDR1 SNHLY, CDR2 FYNNEI. The J segment lost 4 bases and the V segment lost 4 bases, leaving 10 bases of the junction unmatched.

In this sample, this clone turned up once. The CDR3 region is CASSPSSGLSYEQYF. For the CDR3, the DNA is TGCGCCAGCAGCCCAAGCAGTGGACTCTCCTACGAGCAGTACTTC. This chain uses TRBV5-1 with TRBJ2-7; TRBD2 is a possible D gene (5 bases). There are 15 residues in the CDR3. CDR1 is SGHRS and CDR2 is YFSETQ in the germline V gene. V lost 4 bases and J 0 bases, leaving 14 bases between the germline ends.

The chain joins TRBV19 to TRBJ1-3; D remains unclear. The CDR3 is 14 residues long. Germline loops: CDR1 LNHDA, CDR2 SQIVND (reference sequence). Deletions cut 6 bases from V and 0 bases from J, with 9 bases between. This CDR3 is CASSYQVSGNTIYF. DNA of the CDR3: TGTGCCAGTAGCTATCAGGTCTCTGGAAACACCATATATTTT. The variable domain in full, completed from reference TRBV19 and TRBJ1-3, reads DGGITQSPKYLFRKEGQNVTLSCEQNLNHDAMYWYRQDPGQGLRLIYYSQIVNDFQKGDIAEGYSVSREKKESFPLTVTSAQKNPTAFYLCASSYQVSGNTIYFGEGSWLTVV.

The chain couples TRBV7-6 to TRBJ1-2; unclear D gene. The CDR3 runs to 13 residues. Germline loops: CDR1 SGHVS, CDR2 FNYEAQ. Deletions cut 4 bases from V and 1 base from J, with 7 bases between. The CDR3 coding sequence is TGTGCCAGCAGCTGGGGAGGTAACTATGGCTACACCTTC. Amino acid sequence: CASSWGGNYGYTF.

The rearrangement joins TRBV6-5 to TRBJ2-1, with D possibly being TRBD1 (7 bases). Trimming shortened V by 5 bases and J by 7 bases, and 15 bases separated the two germline ends. This CDR3 is built from 14 residues. Germline CDR1 is MNHEY and CDR2 is SVGAGI. This CDR3 is CASSRRGSGNEQFF. DNA of the CDR3: TGTGCCAGCAGTCGCAGGGGGAGCGGGAATGAGCAGTTCTTC.

On this clone itself: This CDR3 is also generated by other DNA sequences in the sample. The J gene is TRBJ2-5, the V gene TRBV27; 12 bases fit TRBD1. CDR1 is MNHEY, CDR2 SMNVEV, per germline (reference sequence). This CDR3 region has 15 residues. V lost 6 bases and J lost 5; bases outside the gene matches: 7. The CDR3 sequence: CASSHRDRGRETQYF. CDR3 coding DNA: TGTGCCAGCAGCCACCGGGACAGGGGGCGGGAGACCCAGTACTTC.

This clone was observed a handful of times. This rearrangement joins TRBV10-3 to TRBJ1-4; TRBD1 agrees at 8 bases. The CDR3 sequence is 17 residues long. Trimming cost V 5 bases and J 0 bases; bases outside gene matches: 8. Germline lookup yields CDR1 ENHRY and CDR2 SYGVKD. CDR3 amino acids: CAISQNEQGATNEKLFF. The DNA for the CDR3 is TGTGCCATCAGTCAGAATGAACAGGGGGCAACTAATGAAAAACTGTTTTTT.

This clone is judged medium-sized (0.01 to 0.1%). The chain uses TRBV4-2 and TRBJ2-3, with 7 positions matching TRBD2. Per the germline V gene, CDR1 is LGHNA and CDR2 is YNFKEQ. CDR3 length: 15 amino acids. V trimming: 5 bases; J trimming: 0 bases; junction bases outside the gene matches: 5. The CDR3 protein is CASSARGESTDTQYF. CDR3 in DNA: TGTGCCAGCAGCGCTCGGGGGGAGAGCACAGATACGCAGTATTTT.

The chain uses TRBV30 and TRBJ1-3; possible D gene TRBD1, 6 bases. The CDR3 length is 15 residues. With 3 bases removed from V and 2 bases from J, the gap between germline ends came to 14 bases. Germline assignment: CDR1 GTSNPN and CDR2 SVGIG (reference sequence). As DNA, the CDR3 is TGTGCCTGGAGCCCCGGGGGGGGGCCTGGAAACACCATATATTTT. Amino acid sequence: CAWSPGGGPGNTIYF.

The chain combines TRBV12-5 with TRBJ2-1, with a possible D match to TRBD2 (6 bases). Trimming shortened V by 5 bases and J by 3 bases, and 20 bases separated the two germline ends. Germline V gives CDR1 LGHNT, CDR2 FRNRAP. The CDR3 covers 17 residues. CDR3 DNA sequence: TGTGCTAGTGGTCAGTCCCGGTTCCCGGGACTCTACAATGAGCAGTTCTTC. It is translated as CASGQSRFPGLYNEQFF.

On this clone itself: Since no conserved phenylalanine or tryptophan closes the CDR3, a read error is the likely cause. This chain joins TRBV2 and TRBJ1-4, with unresolved D. Germline CDR1 and CDR2: SNHLY and FYNNEI. The CDR3 spans 13 residues. The V and J ends lost 5 bases and 5 bases respectively, with 9 bases between them. This CDR3 is CASSYLTNEKLFS. DNA for the CDR3: TGTGCCAGCAGTTACTTAACGAATGAAAAACTGTTTTCT.

This chain links TRBV7-9 with TRBJ1-2; no definite D call. Trimming shortened V by 5 bases and J by 6 bases, and 19 bases separated the two germline ends. The CDR3 runs to 15 residues. The germline gives CDR1 SEHNR, CDR2 FQNEAQ (reference sequence). The CDR3 is CASSPTFTRQNGYTF. Written as DNA, the CDR3 is TGTGCCAGCAGCCCGACATTCACCCGGCAGAATGGCTACACCTTC.

This clone is a singleton in its sample. This chain connects TRBV7-9 to TRBJ1-2; the D is unclear. Looked up from germline, CDR1 is SEHNR and CDR2 is FQNEAQ (reference sequence). Trimming left V 4 bases short and J 5 bases short, with 17 bases between. The CDR3 covers 15 residues. The CDR3: CASSSRTSGKYGYTF. The CDR3 nucleotides are TGTGCCAGCAGCTCCCGGACCTCCGGGAAGTATGGCTACACCTTC. The full variable domain, in which reference TRBV7-9 and TRBJ1-2 provide the parts outside the CDR3, is DTGVSQNPRHKITKRGQNVTFRCDPISEHNRLYWYRQTLGQGPEFLTYFQNEAQLEKSRLLSDRFSAERPKGSFSTLEIQRTEQGDSAMYLCASSSRTSGKYGYTFGSGTRLTVV.

This clone was seen more than once but under ten times. This rearrangement joins TRBV2 to TRBJ1-5; D is possibly TRBD1 (6 bases). Per the germline V gene, CDR1 is SNHLY and CDR2 is FYNNEI. CDR3 length equals 13 residues. Trimming shortened V by 4 bases and J by 5 bases, and 9 bases separated the two germline ends. CDR3 in amino acids: CASSAHRDQPQHF. The CDR3 nucleotides read TGTGCCAGCAGTGCCCACAGGGATCAGCCCCAGCATTTT.

The gene calls are TRBV19 and TRBJ2-3; TRBD1 matches 7 bases. V trimming: 7 bases; J trimming: 4 bases; junction bases outside the gene matches: 8. This CDR3 has 14 amino acids. The germline CDR1 and CDR2 sequences are LNHDA and SQIVND (reference sequence). In DNA, the CDR3 is TGTGCCAGTACCGTTACAGGGGCGGCAGATACGCAGTATTTT. The encoded protein is CASTVTGAADTQYF.

V usage is TRBV9 and J usage is TRBJ2-1; 8 nucleotides align to TRBD2. The junction had 15 bases not matched to a gene; V was cut back by 4 bases and J by 9 bases. Germline assignment: CDR1 SGDLS and CDR2 YYNGEE. The CDR3 contains 16 residues. This CDR3 is CASSPDGAGARGEQFF. Written as DNA, the CDR3 is TGTGCCAGCAGCCCTGACGGAGCGGGGGCTCGTGGTGAGCAGTTCTTC.